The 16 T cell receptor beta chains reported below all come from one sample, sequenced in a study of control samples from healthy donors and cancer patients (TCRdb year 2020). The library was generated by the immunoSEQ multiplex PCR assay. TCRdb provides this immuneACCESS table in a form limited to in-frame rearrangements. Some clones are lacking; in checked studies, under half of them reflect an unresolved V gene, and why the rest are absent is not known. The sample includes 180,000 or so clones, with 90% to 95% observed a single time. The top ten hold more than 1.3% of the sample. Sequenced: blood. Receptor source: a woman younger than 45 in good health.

The CDR3: CASSFAGANTEAFF. CDR3 DNA sequence: TGTGCCAGCAGCTTCGCGGGGGCCAACACTGAAGCTTTCTTT. This chain links TRBV7-2 with TRBJ1-1, with a possible D match to TRBD1 (6 bases). The CDR3 covers 14 residues. Germline CDR1 and CDR2: SGHTA and FQGNSA. V was pared by 3 bases and J by 2 bases, with 10 bases between.

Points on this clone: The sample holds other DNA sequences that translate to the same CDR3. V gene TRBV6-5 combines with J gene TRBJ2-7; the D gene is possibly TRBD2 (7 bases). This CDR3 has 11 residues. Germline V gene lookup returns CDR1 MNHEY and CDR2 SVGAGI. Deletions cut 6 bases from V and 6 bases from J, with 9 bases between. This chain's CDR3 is CASRRGGEQYF. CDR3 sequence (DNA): TGTGCCAGCAGAAGGGGGGGCGAGCAGTACTTC.

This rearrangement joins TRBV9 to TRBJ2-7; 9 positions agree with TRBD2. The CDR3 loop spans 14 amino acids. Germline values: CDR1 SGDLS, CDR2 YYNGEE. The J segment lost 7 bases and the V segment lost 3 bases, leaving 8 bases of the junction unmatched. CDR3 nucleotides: TGTGCCAGCAGCGGGACTAGCGTTTTGGGGGAGCAGTACTTC. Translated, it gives CASSGTSVLGEQYF.

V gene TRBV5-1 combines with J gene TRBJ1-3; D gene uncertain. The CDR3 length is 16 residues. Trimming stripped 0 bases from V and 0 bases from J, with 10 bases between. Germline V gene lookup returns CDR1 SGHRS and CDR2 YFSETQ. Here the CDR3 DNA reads TGCGCCAGCAGCTTGGCCTCGGCCTTCTCTGGAAACACCATATATTTT. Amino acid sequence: CASSLASAFSGNTIYF. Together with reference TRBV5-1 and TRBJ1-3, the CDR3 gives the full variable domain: KAGVTQTPRYLIKTRGQQVTLSCSPISGHRSVSWYQQTPGQGLQFLFEYFSETQRNKGNFPGRFSGRQFSNSRSEMNVSTLELGDSALYLCASSLASAFSGNTIYFGEGSWLTVV.

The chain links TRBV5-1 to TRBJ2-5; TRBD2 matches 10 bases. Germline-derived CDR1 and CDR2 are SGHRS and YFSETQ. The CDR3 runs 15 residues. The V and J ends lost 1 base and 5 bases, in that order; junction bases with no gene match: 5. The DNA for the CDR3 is TGCGCCAGCAGCTTGCTAGCGGGAGCGGGGGAGACCCAGTACTTC. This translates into CASSLLAGAGETQYF.

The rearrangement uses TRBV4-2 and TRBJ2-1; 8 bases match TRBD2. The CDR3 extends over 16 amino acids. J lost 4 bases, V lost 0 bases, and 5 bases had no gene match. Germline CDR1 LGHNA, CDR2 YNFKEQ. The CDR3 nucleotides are TGTGCCAGCAGCCAAGATATGGCTAGCGGGTACAATGAGCAGTTCTTC. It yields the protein CASSQDMASGYNEQFF.

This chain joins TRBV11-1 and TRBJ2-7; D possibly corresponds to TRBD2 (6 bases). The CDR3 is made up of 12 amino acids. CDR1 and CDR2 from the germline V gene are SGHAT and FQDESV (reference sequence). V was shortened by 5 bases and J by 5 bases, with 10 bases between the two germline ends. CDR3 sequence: CASSGRLDEQYF. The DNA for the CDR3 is TGTGCCAGCAGCGGCAGACTAGACGAGCAGTACTTC.

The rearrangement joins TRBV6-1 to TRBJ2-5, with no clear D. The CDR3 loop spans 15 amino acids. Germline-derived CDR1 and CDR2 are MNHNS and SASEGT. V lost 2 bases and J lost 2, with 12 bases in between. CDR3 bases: TGTGCCAGCAGTGAAATGGTAGCCTCTCAAGAGACCCAGTACTTC. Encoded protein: CASSEMVASQETQYF.

In nucleotides, the CDR3 is TGTGCCAGCAGTCCCGACAGGGAAGGTGGCTACACCTTC. This gives the protein CASSPDREGGYTF. The rearrangement uses TRBV6-5 and TRBJ1-2; 7 positions agree with TRBD1. Trimming cost V 5 bases and J 7 bases; bases outside gene matches: 7. Germline-derived CDR1 and CDR2 are MNHEY and SVGAGI. CDR3 length: 13 amino acids.

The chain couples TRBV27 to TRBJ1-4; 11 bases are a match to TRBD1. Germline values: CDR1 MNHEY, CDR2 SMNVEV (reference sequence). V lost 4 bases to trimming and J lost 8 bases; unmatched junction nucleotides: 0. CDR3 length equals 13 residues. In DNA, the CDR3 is TGTGCCAGCAGTTGGGACAGGGGGGAAAAACTGTTTTTT. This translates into CASSWDRGEKLFF.

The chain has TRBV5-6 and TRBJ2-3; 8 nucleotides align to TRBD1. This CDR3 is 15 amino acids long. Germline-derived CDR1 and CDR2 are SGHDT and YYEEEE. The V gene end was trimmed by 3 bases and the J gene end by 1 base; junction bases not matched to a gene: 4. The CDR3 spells CASSYRQGRTDTQYF. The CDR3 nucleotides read TGTGCCAGCAGCTACCGACAGGGGCGCACAGATACGCAGTATTTT.

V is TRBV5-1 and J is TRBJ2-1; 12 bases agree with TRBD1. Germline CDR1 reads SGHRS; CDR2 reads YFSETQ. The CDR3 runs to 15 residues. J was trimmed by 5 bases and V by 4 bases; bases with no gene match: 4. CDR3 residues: CASSAGTGGHNEQFF. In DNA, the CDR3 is TGCGCCAGCAGCGCCGGGACAGGGGGCCACAATGAGCAGTTCTTC.

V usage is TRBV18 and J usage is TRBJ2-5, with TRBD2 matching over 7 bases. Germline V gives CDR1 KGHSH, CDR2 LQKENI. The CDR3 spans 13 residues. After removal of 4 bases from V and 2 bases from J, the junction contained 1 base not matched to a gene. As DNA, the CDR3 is TGTGCCAGCTCACAACTAGCGCAAGAGACCCAGTACTTC. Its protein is CASSQLAQETQYF.

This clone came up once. The CDR3 is CASSPRTSGSPDTQYF. CDR3 coding DNA: TGTGCCAGCAGCCCCCGGACTAGCGGGAGTCCAGATACGCAGTATTTT. The chain joins TRBV3-1 (or the pseudogene TRBV3-2) to TRBJ2-3, with 13 positions matching TRBD2. Germline V lookup: CDR1 LGHDT, CDR2 YNNKEL (reference sequence). Trimming took 4 bases from V and 4 from J; bases not matched to a gene: 5. The CDR3 has 16 residues.

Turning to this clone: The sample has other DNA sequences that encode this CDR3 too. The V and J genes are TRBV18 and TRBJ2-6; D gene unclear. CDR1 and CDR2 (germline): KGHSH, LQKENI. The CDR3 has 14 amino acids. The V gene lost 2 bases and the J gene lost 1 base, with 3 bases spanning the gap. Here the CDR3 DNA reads TGTGCCAGCTCACCAGGTTCTGGGGCCAACGTCCTGACTTTC. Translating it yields CASSPGSGANVLTF.

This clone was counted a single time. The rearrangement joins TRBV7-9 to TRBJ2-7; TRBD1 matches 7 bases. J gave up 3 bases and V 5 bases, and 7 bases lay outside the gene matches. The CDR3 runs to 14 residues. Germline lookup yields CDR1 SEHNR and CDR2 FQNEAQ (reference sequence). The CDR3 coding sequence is TGTGCCAGCAGCCTTACAGGGGTAGGCTACGAGCAGTACTTC. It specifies CASSLTGVGYEQYF.